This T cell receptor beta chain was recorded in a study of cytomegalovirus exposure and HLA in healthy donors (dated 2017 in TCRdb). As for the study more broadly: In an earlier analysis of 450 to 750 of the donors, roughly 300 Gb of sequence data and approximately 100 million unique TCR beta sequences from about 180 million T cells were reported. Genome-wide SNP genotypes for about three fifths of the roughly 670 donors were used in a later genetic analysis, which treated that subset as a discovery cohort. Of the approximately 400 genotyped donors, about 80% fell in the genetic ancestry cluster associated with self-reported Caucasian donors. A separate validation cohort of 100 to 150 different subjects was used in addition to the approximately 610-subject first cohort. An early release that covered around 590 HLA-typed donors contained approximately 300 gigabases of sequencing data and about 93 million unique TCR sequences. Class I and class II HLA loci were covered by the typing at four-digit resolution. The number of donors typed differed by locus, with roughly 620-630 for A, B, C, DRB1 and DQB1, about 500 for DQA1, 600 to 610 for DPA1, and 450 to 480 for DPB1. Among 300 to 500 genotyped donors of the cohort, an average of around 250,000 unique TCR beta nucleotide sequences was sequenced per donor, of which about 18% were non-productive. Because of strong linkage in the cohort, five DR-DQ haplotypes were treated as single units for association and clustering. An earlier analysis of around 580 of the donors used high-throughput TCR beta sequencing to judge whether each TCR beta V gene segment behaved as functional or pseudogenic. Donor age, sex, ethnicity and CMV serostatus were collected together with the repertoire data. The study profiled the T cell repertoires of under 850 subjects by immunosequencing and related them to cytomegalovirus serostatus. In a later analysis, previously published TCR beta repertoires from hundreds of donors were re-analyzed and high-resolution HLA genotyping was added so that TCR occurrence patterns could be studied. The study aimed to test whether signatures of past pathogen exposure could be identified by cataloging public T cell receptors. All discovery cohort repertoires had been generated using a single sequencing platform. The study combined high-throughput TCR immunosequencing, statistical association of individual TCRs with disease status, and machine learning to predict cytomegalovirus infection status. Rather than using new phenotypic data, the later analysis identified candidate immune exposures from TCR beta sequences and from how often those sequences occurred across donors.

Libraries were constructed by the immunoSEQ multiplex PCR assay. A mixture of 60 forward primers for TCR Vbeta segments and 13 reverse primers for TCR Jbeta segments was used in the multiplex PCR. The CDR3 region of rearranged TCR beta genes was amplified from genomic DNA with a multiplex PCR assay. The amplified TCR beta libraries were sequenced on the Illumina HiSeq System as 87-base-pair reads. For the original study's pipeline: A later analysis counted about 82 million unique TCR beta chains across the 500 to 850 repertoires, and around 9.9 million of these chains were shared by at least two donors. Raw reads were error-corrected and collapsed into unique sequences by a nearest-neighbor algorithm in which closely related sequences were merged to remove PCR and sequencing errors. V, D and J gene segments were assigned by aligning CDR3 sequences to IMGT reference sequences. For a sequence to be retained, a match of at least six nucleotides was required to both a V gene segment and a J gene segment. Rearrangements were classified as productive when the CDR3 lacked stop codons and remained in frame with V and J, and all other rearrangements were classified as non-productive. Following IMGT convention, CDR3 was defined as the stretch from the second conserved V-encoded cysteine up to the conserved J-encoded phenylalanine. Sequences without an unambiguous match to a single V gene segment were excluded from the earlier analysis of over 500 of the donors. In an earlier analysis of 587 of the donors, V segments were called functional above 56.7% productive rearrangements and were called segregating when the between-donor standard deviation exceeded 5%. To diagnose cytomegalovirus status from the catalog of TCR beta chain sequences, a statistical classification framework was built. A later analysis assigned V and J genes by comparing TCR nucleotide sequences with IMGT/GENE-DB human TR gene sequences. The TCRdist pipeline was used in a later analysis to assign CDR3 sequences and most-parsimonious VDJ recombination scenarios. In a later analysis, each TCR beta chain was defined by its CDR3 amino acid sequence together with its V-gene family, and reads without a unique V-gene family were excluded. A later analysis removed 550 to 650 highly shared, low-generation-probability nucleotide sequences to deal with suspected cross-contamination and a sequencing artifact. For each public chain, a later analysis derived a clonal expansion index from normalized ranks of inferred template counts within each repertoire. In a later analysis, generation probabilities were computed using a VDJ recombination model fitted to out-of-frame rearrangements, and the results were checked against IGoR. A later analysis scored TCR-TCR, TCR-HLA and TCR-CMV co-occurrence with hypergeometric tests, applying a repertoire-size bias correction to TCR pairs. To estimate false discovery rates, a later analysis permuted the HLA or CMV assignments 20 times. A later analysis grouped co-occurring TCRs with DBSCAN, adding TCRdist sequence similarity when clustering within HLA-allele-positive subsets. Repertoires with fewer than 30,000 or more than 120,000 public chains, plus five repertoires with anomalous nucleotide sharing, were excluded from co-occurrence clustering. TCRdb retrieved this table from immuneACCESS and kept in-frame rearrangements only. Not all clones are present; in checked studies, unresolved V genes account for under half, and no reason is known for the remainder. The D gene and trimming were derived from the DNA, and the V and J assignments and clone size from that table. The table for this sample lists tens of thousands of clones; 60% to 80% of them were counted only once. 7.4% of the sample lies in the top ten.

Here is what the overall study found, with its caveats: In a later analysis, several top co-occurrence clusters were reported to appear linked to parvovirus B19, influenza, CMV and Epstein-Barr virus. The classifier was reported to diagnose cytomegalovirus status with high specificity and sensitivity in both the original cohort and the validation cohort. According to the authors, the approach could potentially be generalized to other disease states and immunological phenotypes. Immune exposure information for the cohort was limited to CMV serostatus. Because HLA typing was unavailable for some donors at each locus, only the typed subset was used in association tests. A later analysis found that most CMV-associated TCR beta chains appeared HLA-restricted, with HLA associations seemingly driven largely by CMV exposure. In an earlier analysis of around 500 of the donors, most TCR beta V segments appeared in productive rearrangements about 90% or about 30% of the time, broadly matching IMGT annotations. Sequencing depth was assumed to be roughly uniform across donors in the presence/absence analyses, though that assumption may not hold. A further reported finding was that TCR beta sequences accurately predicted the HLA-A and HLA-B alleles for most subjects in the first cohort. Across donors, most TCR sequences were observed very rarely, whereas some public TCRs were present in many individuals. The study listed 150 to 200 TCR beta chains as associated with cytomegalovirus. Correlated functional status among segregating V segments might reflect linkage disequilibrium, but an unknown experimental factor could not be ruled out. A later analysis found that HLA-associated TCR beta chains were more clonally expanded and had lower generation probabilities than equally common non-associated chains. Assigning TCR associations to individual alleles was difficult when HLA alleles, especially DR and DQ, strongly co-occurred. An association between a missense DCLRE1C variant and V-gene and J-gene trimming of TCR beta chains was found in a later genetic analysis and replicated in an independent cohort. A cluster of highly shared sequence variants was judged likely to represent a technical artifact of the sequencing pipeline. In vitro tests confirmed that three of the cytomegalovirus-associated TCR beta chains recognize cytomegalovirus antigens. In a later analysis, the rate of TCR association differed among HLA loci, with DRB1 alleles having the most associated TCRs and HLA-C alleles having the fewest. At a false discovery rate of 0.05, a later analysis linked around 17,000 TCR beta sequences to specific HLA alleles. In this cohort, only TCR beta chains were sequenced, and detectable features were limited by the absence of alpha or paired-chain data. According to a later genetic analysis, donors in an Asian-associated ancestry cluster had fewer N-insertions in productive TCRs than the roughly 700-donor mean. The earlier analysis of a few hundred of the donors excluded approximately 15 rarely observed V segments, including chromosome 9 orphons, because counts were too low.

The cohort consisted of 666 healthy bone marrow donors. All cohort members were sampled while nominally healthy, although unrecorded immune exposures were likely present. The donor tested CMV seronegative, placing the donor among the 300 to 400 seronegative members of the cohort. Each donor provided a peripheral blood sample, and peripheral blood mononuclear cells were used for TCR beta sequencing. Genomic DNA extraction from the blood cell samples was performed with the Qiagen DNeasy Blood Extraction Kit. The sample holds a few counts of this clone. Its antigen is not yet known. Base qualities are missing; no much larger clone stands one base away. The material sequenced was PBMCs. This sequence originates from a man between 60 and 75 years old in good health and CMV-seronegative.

The CDR3 amino acid sequence is: CAWRSRGTYGYTF. The base sequence is TGTGCCTGGAGATCAAGGGGTACCTATGGCTACACCTTC. This sequence uses TRBV30 and TRBJ1-2; TRBD1 is a weak D gene call, 5 bases matching. The CDR3 runs 13 residues from the cysteine to the phenylalanine. The read is trimmed to its CDR3 DNA, 39 bases read in frame from base 1. V lost 3 bases and J lost 4 bases; the stretch between them is 12 bases long. According to the germline V gene (reference sequence), CDR1 reads GTSNPN and CDR2 reads SVGIG.